Listed below are T cell receptor beta chains from one sample, sequenced in a study of blood T cell repertoires in COVID-19. Libraries were prepared by immunoSEQ multiplex PCR; TCRdb keeps only in-frame clonotypes and omits some of them. The sample lists about 190,000 clones, more than 80% occurring once. The sequenced sample consisted of peripheral blood. All receptors derive from a man in his forties or fifties with acute or convalescent COVID-19. Both conserved end residues are part of each CDR3. Each record gives: CDR3 length, V gene, clone size, D gene, J gene, CDR3 DNA, CDR3 protein. A D gene is named only where the DNA matches it firmly. Clone sizes are given selectively: once, few, many, or a class where the clone is expanded.

14	TRBV28	.	TRBD1	TRBJ1-2	TGTGCCAGCAGTCCTGAGGACAGGTTGGGTGGCTACACCTTC	CASSPEDRLGGYTF
13	TRBV9	.	.	TRBJ1-6	TGTGCCAGCAGCCGTGAAGGGGTCGGGCGGCTCCACTTT	CASSREGVGRLHF
11	TRBV20-1	.	.	TRBJ2-7	TGCAGTGCTGGCCGGGGCTACGAGCAGTACTTC	CSAGRGYEQYF
16	TRBV27	once	TRBD2	TRBJ2-7	TGTGCCAGCAGTTTAGGACTAGCGGGTGTCGGCTACGAGCAGTACTTC	CASSLGLAGVGYEQYF
15	TRBV3-1/TRBV3-2	.	.	TRBJ2-7	TGTGCCAGCAGCCAAACTTTAGGACAGACCTACGAGCAGTACTTC	CASSQTLGQTYEQYF
12	TRBV28	.	TRBD1	TRBJ1-2	TGTGCCAGCAGCGGACAGGCGTATGGCTACACCTTC	CASSGQAYGYTF
15	TRBV7-2	.	.	TRBJ2-7	TGTGCCAGCAGTCAACGACCGGGACGACAAGGGGGGCAGTACTTC	CASSQRPGRQGGQYF
17	TRBV5-1	.	TRBD1	TRBJ1-6	TGCGCCAGCAGCTTGGACACCATGACAGGGAATAATTCACCCCTCCACTTT	CASSLDTMTGNNSPLHF
14	TRBV24-1	.	TRBD2	TRBJ2-1	TGTGCCACCAGTTCGAGCGGGAGTGGCAATGAGCAGTTCTTC	CATSSSGSGNEQFF
15	TRBV28	.	TRBD1	TRBJ1-2	TGTGCCAGCAGGGATCCGGGACAGGGGAGTTATGGCTACACCTTC	CASRDPGQGSYGYTF